Presented here are 9 T cell receptor beta chains from one specimen sequenced in a study of shared clonotypes between healthy human individuals. Method: immunoSEQ multiplex PCR; TCRdb's copy keeps in-frame clones and lacks some. The sample yields 750,000 to 1,000,000 clones, about 92% seen once. CD45RO-negative, CCR7-selected cells formed the naive CD8 fraction, which excluded terminally differentiated effector memory CD45RA+ cells. The specimen sequenced was naive CD8+ T cells sorted from blood. The receptors derive from a man in his thirties or forties in good health.

The chain joins TRBV15 to TRBJ2-7; 7 nucleotides align to TRBD1. The CDR3 has 15 residues. After removal of 4 bases from V and 3 bases from J, the junction contained 9 bases not matched to a gene. In germline, CDR1 is LNHNV, CDR2 YYDKDF (reference sequence). DNA of the CDR3: TGTGCCACCAGCACTCGGACAGGCTACGGCTACGAGCAGTACTTC. Protein product: CATSTRTGYGYEQYF.

The table lists this clone with a few counts. The chain links TRBV7-9 to TRBJ1-1; D call uncertain. This CDR3 region has 13 residues. V lost 5 bases to trimming and J lost 4 bases, with 11 bases between them. Germline V gives CDR1 SEHNR, CDR2 FQNEAQ (reference sequence). CDR3 loop: CASSGRTSTEAFF. CDR3 nucleotides: TGTGCCAGCAGCGGCAGGACGAGCACTGAAGCTTTCTTT.

The rearrangement links TRBV19 to TRBJ2-1; 7 nucleotides match TRBD1. The CDR3 consists of 15 residues. Germline CDR1 and CDR2: LNHDA and SQIVND (reference sequence). V trimming: 6 bases; J trimming: 6 bases; junction bases outside the gene matches: 11. The CDR3 region has the DNA TGTGCCAGTAGCAGAGGGGGCAGTTACGGCAATGAGCAGTTCTTC. This encodes CASSRGGSYGNEQFF. The full variable domain, its missing parts supplied by reference TRBV19 and TRBJ2-1, is DGGITQSPKYLFRKEGQNVTLSCEQNLNHDAMYWYRQDPGQGLRLIYYSQIVNDFQKGDIAEGYSVSREKKESFPLTVTSAQKNPTAFYLCASSRGGSYGNEQFFGPGTRLTVL.

Here the CDR3 reads CASYRGPPLRAGELFF. Written as DNA, the CDR3 is TGTGCCAGCTACCGAGGGCCCCCCCTTAGGGCCGGGGAGCTGTTTTTT. The chain joins TRBV7-2 to TRBJ2-2; the D gene is possibly TRBD2 (5 bases). Germline-derived CDR1 and CDR2 are SGHTA and FQGNSA. V was shortened by 8 bases and J by 6 bases, with 22 bases between the two germline ends. The CDR3 sequence is 16 residues long.

The rearrangement links TRBV27 to TRBJ1-5, with D tentatively TRBD1 (5 bases). The CDR3 runs 14 residues. V was pared by 6 bases and J by 3 bases, with 12 bases between. From germline, CDR1 is MNHEY and CDR2 SMNVEV (reference sequence). CDR3 sequence: CASRSQGYNQPQHF. CDR3 sequence (DNA): TGTGCCAGCAGAAGTCAGGGTTACAATCAGCCCCAGCATTTT.

As to this clone: In the same sample, other DNA sequences code for this CDR3. The rearrangement joins TRBV11-2 to TRBJ2-2; D gene ambiguous. Germline V gene lookup returns CDR1 SGHAT and CDR2 FQNNGV. The CDR3 runs to 12 residues. Trimming pared 1 base from V and 6 bases from J, leaving 3 bases between. The CDR3 sequence is CASSLVPGELFF. CDR3 bases: TGTGCCAGCAGCTTAGTTCCCGGGGAGCTGTTTTTT.

The rearrangement joins TRBV7-2 to TRBJ1-1, with a weak D call TRBD1 (5 bases). The CDR3 contains 14 residues. Germline lookup yields CDR1 SGHTA and CDR2 FQGNSA. V was shortened by 2 bases and J by 3 bases, with 10 bases between the two germline ends. The CDR3 region is CASSLFRGDTEAFF. CDR3 DNA: TGTGCCAGCAGCTTATTTAGGGGAGACACTGAAGCTTTCTTT. Using reference TRBV7-2 and TRBJ1-1 for the parts outside the CDR3, the full variable domain is GAGVSQSPSNKVTEKGKDVELRCDPISGHTALYWYRQSLGQGLEFLIYFQGNSAPDKSGLPSDRFSAERTGGSVSTLTIQRTQQEDSAVYLCASSLFRGDTEAFFGQGTRLTVV.

The gene calls are TRBV10-1 and TRBJ2-7; 10 bases are shared with TRBD2. The CDR3 extends over 12 amino acids. V was clipped by 10 bases and J by 5 bases; unmatched bases: 5. Germline V gene sequence: CDR1 WNHNN, CDR2 SYGVQD (reference sequence). The CDR3 coding sequence is TGCGCCACAACTAGCGGGAACAACGAGCAGTACTTC. Protein: CATTSGNNEQYF.

By frequency in the sample, this clone is medium-sized. Other nucleotide sequences from this sample produce the same CDR3. This rearrangement joins TRBV7-6 to TRBJ2-1, with D possibly matching TRBD2 (5 bases). Trimming took 2 bases from V and 2 from J, leaving 13 bases between them. CDR1 is SGHVS, CDR2 FNYEAQ, per germline. The CDR3 loop spans 16 amino acids. CDR3 sequence: CASSLYAAGAYNEQFF. The CDR3 bases are TGTGCCAGCAGCTTATACGCCGCGGGTGCCTACAATGAGCAGTTCTTC.